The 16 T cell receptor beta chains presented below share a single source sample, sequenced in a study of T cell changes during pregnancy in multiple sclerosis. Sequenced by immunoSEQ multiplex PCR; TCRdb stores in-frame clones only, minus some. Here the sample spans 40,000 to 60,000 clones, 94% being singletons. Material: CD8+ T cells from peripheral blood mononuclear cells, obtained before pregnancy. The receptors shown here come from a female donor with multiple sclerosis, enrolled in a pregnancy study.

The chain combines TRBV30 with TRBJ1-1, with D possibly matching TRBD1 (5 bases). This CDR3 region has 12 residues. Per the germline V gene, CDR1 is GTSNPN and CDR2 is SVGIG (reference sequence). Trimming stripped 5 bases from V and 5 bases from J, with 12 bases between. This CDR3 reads CAWGPGGTEAFF. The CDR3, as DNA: TGTGCCTGGGGCCCGGGGGGAACTGAAGCTTTCTTT.

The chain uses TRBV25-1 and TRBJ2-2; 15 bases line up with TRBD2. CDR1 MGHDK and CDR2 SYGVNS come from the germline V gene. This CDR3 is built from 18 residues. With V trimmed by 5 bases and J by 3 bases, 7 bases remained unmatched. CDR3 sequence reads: CASSSPRTSGRDTGELFF. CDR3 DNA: TGTGCCAGCAGTTCACCCCGGACTAGCGGGAGGGACACCGGGGAGCTGTTTTTT.

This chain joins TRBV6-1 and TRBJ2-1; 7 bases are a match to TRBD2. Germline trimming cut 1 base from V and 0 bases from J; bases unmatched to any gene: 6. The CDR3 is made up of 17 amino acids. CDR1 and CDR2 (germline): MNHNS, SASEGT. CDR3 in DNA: TGTGCCAGCAGTGAAGGATGGGGCGGGAGCTCCTACAATGAGCAGTTCTTC. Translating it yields CASSEGWGGSSYNEQFF.

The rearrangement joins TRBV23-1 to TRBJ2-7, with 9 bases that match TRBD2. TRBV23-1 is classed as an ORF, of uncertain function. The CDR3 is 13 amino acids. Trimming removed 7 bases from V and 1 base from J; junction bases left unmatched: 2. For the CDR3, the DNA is TGCGCCAGCAAAACTAGCGGGTCCTACGAGCAGTACTTC. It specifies CASKTSGSYEQYF.

The CDR3 here is CASSPGSSYNEQFF. The CDR3 nucleotides are TGTGCCAGCAGTCCGGGGAGCTCCTACAATGAGCAGTTCTTC. The chain combines TRBV6-4 with TRBJ2-1; D is perhaps TRBD2 (5 bases). CDR1 is MRHNA and CDR2 is SNTAGT in the germline V gene. The CDR3 loop spans 14 amino acids. V was trimmed by 5 bases and J by 0 bases, leaving 8 bases between them.

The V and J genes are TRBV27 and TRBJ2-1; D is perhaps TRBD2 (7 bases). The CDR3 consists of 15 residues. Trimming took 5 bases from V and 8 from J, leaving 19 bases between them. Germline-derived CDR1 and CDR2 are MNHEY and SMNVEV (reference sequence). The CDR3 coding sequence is TGTGCCAGCAGTGATTCGGGTACAGGGAGGGATGAGCAGTTCTTC. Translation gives CASSDSGTGRDEQFF.

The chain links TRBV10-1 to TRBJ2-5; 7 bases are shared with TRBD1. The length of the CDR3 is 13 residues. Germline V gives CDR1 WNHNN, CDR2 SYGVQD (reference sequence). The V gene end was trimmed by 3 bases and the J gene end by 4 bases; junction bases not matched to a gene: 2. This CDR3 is CASSDDRAETQYF. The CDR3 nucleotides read TGCGCCAGCAGTGATGACAGGGCAGAGACCCAGTACTTC.

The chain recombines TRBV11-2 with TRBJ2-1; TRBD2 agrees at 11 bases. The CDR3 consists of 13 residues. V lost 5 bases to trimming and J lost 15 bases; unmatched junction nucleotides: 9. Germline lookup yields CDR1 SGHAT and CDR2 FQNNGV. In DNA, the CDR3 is TGTGCCAGCAGCAGGAAACTAGCGGGAGAGAGGTTCTTC. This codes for CASSRKLAGERFF. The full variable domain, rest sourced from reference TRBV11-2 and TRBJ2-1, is EAGVAQSPRYKIIEKRQSVAFWCNPISGHATLYWYQQILGQGPKLLIQFQNNGVVDDSQLPKDRFSAERLKGVDSTLKIQPAKLEDSAVYLCASSRKLAGERFFGPGTRLTVL.

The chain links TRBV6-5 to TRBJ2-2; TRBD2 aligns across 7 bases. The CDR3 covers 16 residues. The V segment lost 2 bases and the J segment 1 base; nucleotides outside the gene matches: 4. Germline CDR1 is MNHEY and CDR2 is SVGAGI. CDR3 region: CASSYDSGGNTGELFF. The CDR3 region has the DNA TGTGCCAGCAGTTACGATTCGGGAGGGAACACCGGGGAGCTGTTTTTT.

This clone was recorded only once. The CDR3 loop reads CASSSRGFSGSQETQYF. CDR3 nucleotide sequence: TGTGCCAGCAGCTCCCGGGGGTTTAGCGGGAGCCAAGAGACCCAGTACTTC. The J gene is TRBJ2-5, the V gene TRBV7-9, with TRBD2 identical over 9 bases. The trim removed 4 bases at V and 1 base at J, leaving 10 bases unmatched. The V gene's germline CDR1 is SEHNR and CDR2 FQNEAQ (reference sequence). The CDR3 has 17 amino acids.

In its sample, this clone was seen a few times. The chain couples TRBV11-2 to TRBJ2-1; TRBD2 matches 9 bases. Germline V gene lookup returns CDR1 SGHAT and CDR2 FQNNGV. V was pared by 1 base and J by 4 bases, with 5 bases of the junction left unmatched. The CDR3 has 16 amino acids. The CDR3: CASSLGGGRGYNEQFF. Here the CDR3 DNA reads TGTGCCAGCAGCTTAGGGGGCGGGAGGGGGTACAATGAGCAGTTCTTC.

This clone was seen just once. The chain's CDR3 is CASAPAGQMYSNQPQHF. CDR3 coding DNA: TGTGCCAGCGCCCCCGCCGGACAGATGTATAGCAATCAGCCCCAGCATTTT. The chain has TRBV28 and TRBJ1-5, with a tentative D call TRBD1 (6 bases). Deletions cut 8 bases from V and 0 bases from J, with 20 bases between. Germline CDR1 is MDHEN and CDR2 is SYDVKM. There are 17 residues in the CDR3.

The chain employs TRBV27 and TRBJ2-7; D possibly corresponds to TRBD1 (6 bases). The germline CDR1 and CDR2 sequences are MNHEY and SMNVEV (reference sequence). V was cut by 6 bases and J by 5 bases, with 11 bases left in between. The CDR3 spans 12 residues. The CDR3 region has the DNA TGTGCCAGCAGGCAGGGGATAGACGAGCAGTACTTC. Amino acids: CASRQGIDEQYF.

CDR3 DNA sequence: TGTGCCAGTAGTATGGGAGCCGAAGCTTTCTTT. It yields the protein CASSMGAEAFF. The J gene is TRBJ1-1, the V gene TRBV19; no firm D call. V was clipped by 3 bases and J by 8 bases, with 7 bases between them. Germline CDR1 LNHDA, CDR2 SQIVND (reference sequence). The CDR3 has 11 amino acids.

CDR3 in DNA: TGCGCCAGCAGCTTGGCCGTAAGAAGCGGGCGCGAGGAGCAGTTCTTC. Its translation is CASSLAVRSGREEQFF. The chain is built from TRBV5-1 and TRBJ2-1; TRBD2 might be the D (6 bases). Germline V gene sequence: CDR1 SGHRS, CDR2 YFSETQ. V shed 0 bases and J shed 10 bases, with 20 bases lying between them. This CDR3 spans 16 amino acids.

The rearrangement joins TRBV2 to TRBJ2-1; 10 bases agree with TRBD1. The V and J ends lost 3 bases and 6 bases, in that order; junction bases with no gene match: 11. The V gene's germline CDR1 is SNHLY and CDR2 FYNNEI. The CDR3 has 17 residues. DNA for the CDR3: TGTGCCAGCAGTGAGAAGACAGGGGGCCCGCCATCCAATGAGCAGTTCTTC. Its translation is CASSEKTGGPPSNEQFF.